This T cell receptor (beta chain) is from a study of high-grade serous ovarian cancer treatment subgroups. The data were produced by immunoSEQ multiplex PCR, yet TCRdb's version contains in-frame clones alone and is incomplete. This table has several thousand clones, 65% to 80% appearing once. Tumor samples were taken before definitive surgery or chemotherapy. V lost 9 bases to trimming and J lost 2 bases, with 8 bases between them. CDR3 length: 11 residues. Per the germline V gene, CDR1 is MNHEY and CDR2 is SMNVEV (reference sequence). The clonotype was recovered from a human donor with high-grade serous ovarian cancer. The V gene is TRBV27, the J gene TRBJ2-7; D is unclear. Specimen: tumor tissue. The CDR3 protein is CASTTPYEQYF. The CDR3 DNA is TGTGCCAGTACCACACCCTACGAGCAGTACTTC.